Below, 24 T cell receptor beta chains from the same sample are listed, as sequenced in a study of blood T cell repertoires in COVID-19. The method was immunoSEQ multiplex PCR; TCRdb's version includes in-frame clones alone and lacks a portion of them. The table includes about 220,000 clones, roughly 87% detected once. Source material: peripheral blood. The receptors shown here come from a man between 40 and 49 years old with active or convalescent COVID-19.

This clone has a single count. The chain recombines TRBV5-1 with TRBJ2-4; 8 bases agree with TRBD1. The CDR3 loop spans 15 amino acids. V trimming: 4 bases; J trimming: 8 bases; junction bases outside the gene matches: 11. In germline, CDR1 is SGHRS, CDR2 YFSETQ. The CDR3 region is CASSPNDRGRDIQYF. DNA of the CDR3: TGCGCCAGCAGCCCTAATGACAGGGGACGTGACATTCAGTACTTC.

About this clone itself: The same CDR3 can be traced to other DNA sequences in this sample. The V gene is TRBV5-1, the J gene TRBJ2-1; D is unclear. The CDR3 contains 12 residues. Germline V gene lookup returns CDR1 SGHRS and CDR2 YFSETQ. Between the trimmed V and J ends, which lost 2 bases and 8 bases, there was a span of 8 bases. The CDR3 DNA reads TGCGCCAGCAGCTTAATTCTCGATGAGCAGTTCTTC. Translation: CASSLILDEQFF.

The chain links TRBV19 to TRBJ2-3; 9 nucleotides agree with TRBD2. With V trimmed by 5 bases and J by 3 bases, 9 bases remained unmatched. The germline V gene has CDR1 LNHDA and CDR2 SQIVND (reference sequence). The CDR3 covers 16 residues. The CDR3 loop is CASSPGLAGRTDTQYF. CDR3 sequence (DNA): TGTGCCAGTAGTCCCGGTCTAGCGGGACGGACAGATACGCAGTATTTT.

The CDR3, as DNA: TGTGCCAGCAGTTCGGGACAGGCCCTTTTGGATGAAAAACTGTTTTTT. Its translation is CASSSGQALLDEKLFF. The V call is TRBV28, the J call TRBJ1-4; 8 positions agree with TRBD1. The CDR3 has 16 amino acids. V gave up 4 bases and J gave up 6 bases; unmatched junction bases: 10. Germline V gene data show CDR1 as MDHEN and CDR2 as SYDVKM.

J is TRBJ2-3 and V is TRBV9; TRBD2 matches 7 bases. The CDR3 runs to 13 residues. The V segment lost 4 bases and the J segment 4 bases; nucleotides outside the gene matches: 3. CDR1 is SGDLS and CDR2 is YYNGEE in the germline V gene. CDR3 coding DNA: TGTGCCAGCAGCTTCGGACTAGCAGATACGCAGTATTTT. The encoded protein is CASSFGLADTQYF. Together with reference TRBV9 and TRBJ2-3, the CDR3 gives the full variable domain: DSGVTQTPKHLITATGQRVTLRCSPRSGDLSVYWYQQSLDQGLQFLIQYYNGEERAKGNILERFSAQQFPDLHSELNLSSLELGDSALYFCASSFGLADTQYFGPGTRLTVL.

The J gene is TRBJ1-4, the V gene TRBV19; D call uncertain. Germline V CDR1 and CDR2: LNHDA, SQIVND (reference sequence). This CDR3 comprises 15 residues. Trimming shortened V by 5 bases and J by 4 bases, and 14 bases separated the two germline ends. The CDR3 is CASSHGRVVNEKLFF. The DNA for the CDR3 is TGTGCCAGTAGTCATGGGCGGGTTGTTAATGAAAAACTGTTTTTT.

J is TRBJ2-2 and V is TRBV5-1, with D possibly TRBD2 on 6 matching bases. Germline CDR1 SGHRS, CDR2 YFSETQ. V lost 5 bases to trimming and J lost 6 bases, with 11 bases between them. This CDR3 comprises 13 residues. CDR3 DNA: TGCGCCAGCAGTCTAGGGGAGGCCGGGGAGCTGTTTTTT. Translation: CASSLGEAGELFF.

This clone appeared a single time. Written as DNA, the CDR3 is TGTGCCAGCAGCCTTCCGGGACAGAACTATGGCTACACCTTC. It specifies CASSLPGQNYGYTF. The chain links TRBV3-1 (or the pseudogene TRBV3-2) to TRBJ1-2; 7 bases map to TRBD1. The J segment lost 2 bases and the V segment lost 4 bases, leaving 4 bases of the junction unmatched. CDR3 length: 14 amino acids. In germline, CDR1 is LGHDT, CDR2 YNNKEL (reference sequence).

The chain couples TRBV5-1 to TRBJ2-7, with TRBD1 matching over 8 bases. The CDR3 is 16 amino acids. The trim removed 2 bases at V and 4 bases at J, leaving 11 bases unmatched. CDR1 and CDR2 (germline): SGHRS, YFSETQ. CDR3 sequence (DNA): TGCGCCAGCAGCTTTCGGGGGAGTGGACAGGGTTACGAGCAGTACTTC. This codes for CASSFRGSGQGYEQYF.

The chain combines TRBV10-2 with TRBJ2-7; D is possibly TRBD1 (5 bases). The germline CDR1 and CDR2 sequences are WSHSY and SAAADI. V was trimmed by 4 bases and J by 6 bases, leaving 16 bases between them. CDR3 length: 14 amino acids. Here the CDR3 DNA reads TGCGCCAGCAGTGGGCAGGGATTTCGGCCCGAGCAGTACTTC. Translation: CASSGQGFRPEQYF.

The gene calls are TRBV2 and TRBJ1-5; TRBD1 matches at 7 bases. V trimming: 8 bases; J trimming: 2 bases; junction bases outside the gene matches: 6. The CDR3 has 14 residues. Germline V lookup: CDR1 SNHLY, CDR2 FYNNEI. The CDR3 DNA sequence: TGTGCCAGCCAGGGGGAGTCGGGCAATCAGCCCCAGCATTTT. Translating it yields CASQGESGNQPQHF. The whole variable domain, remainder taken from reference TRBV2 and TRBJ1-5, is EPEVTQTPSHQVTQMGQEVILRCVPISNHLYFYWYRQILGQKVEFLVSFYNNEISEKSEIFDDQFSVERPDGSNFTLKIRSTKLEDSAMYFCASQGESGNQPQHFGDGTRLSIL.

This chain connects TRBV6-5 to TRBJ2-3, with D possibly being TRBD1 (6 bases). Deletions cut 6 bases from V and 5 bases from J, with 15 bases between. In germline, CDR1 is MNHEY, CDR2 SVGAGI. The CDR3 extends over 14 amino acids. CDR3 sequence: CASSNLEGVDTQYF. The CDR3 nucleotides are TGTGCCAGCAGCAACCTCGAGGGGGTAGATACGCAGTATTTT.

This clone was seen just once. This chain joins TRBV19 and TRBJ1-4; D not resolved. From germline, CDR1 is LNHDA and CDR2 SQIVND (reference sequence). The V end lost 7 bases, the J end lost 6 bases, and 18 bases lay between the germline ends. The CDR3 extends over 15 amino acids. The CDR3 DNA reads TGTGCCAGTATCTCTCGGGAGGCAGGTCATGAAAAACTGTTTTTT. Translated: CASISREAGHEKLFF.

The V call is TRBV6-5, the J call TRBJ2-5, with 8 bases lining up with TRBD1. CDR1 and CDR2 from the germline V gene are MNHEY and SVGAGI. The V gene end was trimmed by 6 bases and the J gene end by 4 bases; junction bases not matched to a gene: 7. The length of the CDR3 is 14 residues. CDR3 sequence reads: CASSTGGTGETQYF. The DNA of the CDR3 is TGTGCCAGCAGCACAGGGGGGACTGGAGAGACCCAGTACTTC.

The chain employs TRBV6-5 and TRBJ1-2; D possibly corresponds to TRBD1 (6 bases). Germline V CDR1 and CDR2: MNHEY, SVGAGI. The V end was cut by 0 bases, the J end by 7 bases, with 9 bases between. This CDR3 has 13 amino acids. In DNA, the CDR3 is TGTGCCAGCAGTTACTCAGGGACAAGTGGCTACACCTTC. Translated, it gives CASSYSGTSGYTF.

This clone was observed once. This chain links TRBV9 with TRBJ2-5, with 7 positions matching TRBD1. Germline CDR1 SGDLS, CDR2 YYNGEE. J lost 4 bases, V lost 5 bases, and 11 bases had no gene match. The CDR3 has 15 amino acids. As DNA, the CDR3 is TGTGCCAGCAGTCTCGAACAGGGGAACGGAGAGACCCAGTACTTC. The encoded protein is CASSLEQGNGETQYF. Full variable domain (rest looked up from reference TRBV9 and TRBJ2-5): DSGVTQTPKHLITATGQRVTLRCSPRSGDLSVYWYQQSLDQGLQFLIQYYNGEERAKGNILERFSAQQFPDLHSELNLSSLELGDSALYFCASSLEQGNGETQYFGPGTRLLVL.

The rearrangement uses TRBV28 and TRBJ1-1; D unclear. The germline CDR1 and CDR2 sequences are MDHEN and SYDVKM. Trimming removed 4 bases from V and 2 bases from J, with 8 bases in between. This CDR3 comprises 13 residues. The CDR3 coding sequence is TGTGCCAGCAGTTGGGCGGGAAACACTGAAGCTTTCTTT. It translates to CASSWAGNTEAFF.

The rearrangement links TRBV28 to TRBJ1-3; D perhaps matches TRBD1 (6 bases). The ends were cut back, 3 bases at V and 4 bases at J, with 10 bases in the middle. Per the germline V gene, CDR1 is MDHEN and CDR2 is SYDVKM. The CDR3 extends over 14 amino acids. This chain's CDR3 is CASSFTGNGNTIYF. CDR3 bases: TGTGCCAGCAGTTTTACAGGGAACGGAAACACCATATATTTT.

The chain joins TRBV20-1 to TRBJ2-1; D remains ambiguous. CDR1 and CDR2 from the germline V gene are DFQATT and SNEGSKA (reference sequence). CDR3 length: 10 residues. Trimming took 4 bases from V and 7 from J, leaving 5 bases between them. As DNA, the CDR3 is TGCAGTGCTACTAGGAATGAGCAGTTCTTC. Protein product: CSATRNEQFF.

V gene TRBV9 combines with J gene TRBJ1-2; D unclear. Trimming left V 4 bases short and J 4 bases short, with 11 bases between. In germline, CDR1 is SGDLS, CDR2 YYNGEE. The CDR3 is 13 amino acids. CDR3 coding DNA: TGTGCCAGCAGCATCGATGGCATCTATGGCTACACCTTC. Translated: CASSIDGIYGYTF.

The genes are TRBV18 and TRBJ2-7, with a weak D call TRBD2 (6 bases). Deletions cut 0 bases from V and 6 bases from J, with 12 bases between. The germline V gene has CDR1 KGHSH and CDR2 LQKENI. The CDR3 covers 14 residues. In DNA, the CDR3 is TGTGCCAGCTCACCACCGGCGGGAATGGTCGAGCAGTACTTC. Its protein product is CASSPPAGMVEQYF.

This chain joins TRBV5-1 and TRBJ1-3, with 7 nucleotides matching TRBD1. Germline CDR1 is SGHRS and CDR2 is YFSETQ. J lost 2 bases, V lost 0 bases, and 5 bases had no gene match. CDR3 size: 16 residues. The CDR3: CASSLATGVTGNTIYF. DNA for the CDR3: TGCGCCAGCAGCTTGGCTACAGGGGTTACTGGAAACACCATATATTTT.

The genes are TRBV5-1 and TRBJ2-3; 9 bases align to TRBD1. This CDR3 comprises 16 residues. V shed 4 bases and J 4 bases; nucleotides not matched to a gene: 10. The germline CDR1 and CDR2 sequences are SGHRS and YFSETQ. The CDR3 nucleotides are TGCGCCAGCAGCACGCGCGGACAGGGGAGCCCAGATACGCAGTATTTT. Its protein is CASSTRGQGSPDTQYF.

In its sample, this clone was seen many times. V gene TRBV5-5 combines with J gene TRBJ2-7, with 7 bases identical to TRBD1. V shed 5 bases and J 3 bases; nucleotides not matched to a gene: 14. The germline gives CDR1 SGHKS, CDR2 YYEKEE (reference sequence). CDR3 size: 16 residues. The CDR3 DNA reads TGTGCCAGCAGTCAAGAGTCGATCAGGGGGAGCTACGAGCAGTACTTC. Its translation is CASSQESIRGSYEQYF. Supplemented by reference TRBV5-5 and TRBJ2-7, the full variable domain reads DAGVTQSPTHLIKTRGQQVTLRCSPISGHKSVSWYQQVLGQGPQFIFQYYEKEERGRGNFPDRFSARQFPNYSSELNVNALLLGDSALYLCASSQESIRGSYEQYFGPGTRLTVT.